Presented here are 18 T cell receptor beta chains from one specimen sequenced in a study of T cells in Graves' hyperthyroidism and ophthalmopathy. Amplified TCR beta CDR3 regions derived from RNA transcripts. Primed by the HTBI set, a first-round RT-PCR was run on the TCR CDR3. TCRdb used MiXCR to reprocess the multiplex PCR reads, holding one entry per CDR3 protein. Among about 350,000 distinct CDR3 sequences listed, approximately 18% were seen once. Sample: blood. These TCRs come from a woman aged 40 to 50 with Graves' ophthalmopathy.

The chain combines TRBV7-2 with TRBJ2-5; D tentatively fits TRBD1 or TRBD2 (7 bases each). The CDR3 spans 13 residues. Trimming removed 11 bases at V and 5 bases at J, with 18 bases between. In germline, CDR1 is SGHTA, CDR2 FQGNSA. The CDR3 sequence is CAGRREDRETQYF. DNA for the CDR3: TGTGCCGGGAGACGGGAGGACAGGGAGACCCAGTACTTC.

In its sample, this clonotype was seen many times. The chain combines TRBV12-3 or TRBV12-4 with TRBJ2-7; D unclear. The CDR3 has 12 amino acids. V was shortened by 6 bases and J by 4 bases, with 10 bases between the two germline ends. CDR3 protein: CASSSSLYEQYF. For the CDR3, the DNA is TGTGCCAGCAGCTCAAGTCTGTACGAGCAGTACTTC.

This clonotype has ten or more counts. This chain connects TRBV12-3 or TRBV12-4 to TRBJ1-2, with a possible D match to TRBD1 (5 bases). This CDR3 spans 12 amino acids. V dropped 7 bases and J dropped 12 bases, with 18 bases sitting between them. The CDR3 coding sequence is TGTGCCAGCACCAAGTGGGGGAGCGGAGACACCTTC. Translating it yields CASTKWGSGDTF.

This clonotype was counted ten times or more. This chain joins TRBV7-9 and TRBJ2-5; D possibly matches TRBD1 or TRBD2 (5 bases each). The V end lost 5 bases, the J end lost 8 bases, and 24 bases lay between the germline ends. CDR3 length equals 16 residues. The germline V gene has CDR1 SEHNR and CDR2 FQNEAQ (reference sequence). The CDR3 DNA reads as TGTGCCAGCAGCATCTTAGTTCGGGGACGAAGGGGAACCCAGTACTTC. It is translated as CASSILVRGRRGTQYF. Full variable domain (outside the CDR3, taken from reference TRBV7-9 and TRBJ2-5): DTGVSQNPRHKITKRGQNVTFRCDPISEHNRLYWYRQTLGQGPEFLTYFQNEAQLEKSRLLSDRFSAERPKGSFSTLEIQRTEQGDSAMYLCASSILVRGRRGTQYFGPGTRLLVL.

This clonotype was observed at least ten times. V gene TRBV28 combines with J gene TRBJ1-1; TRBD1 aligns across 7 bases. The CDR3 has 12 amino acids. The J segment lost 11 bases and the V segment lost 3 bases, leaving 6 bases of the junction unmatched. Germline V gene sequence: CDR1 MDHEN, CDR2 SYDVKM. The CDR3 nucleotides read TGTGCCAGCAGTTTGACAGGGACTTGGGCTTTCTTT. Translation: CASSLTGTWAFF. Using reference TRBV28 and TRBJ1-1 for the parts outside the CDR3, the full variable domain is DVKVTQSSRYLVKRTGEKVFLECVQDMDHENMFWYRQDPGLGLRLIYFSYDVKMKEKGDIPEGYSVSREKKERFSLILESASTNQTSMYLCASSLTGTWAFFGQGTRLTVV.

This clonotype showed up many times. This sequence joins TRBV28 and TRBJ2-7; D gene ambiguous. Per germline, CDR1 MDHEN and CDR2 SYDVKM. Between the trimmed V and J ends, which lost 6 bases and 2 bases, there was a span of 14 bases. This CDR3 contains 14 residues. Written as DNA, the CDR3 is TGTGCCAGCAGGGACCTTGACGGGCCCTACGAGCAGTACTTC. It translates to CASRDLDGPYEQYF.

Many counts were recorded for this clonotype. The chain recombines TRBV7-8 with TRBJ2-7; tentatively, D is TRBD2 (5 bases). CDR3 length: 15 amino acids. Trimming cost V 5 bases and J 4 bases, with 18 bases left between them. CDR1 and CDR2 from the germline V gene are SGHVS and FQNEAQ. The CDR3 protein is CASSPLRTPVYEQYF. The CDR3 DNA is TGTGCCAGCAGCCCCTTAAGGACTCCTGTTTACGAGCAGTACTTC.

This clonotype has at least ten counts. The V gene is TRBV7-9, the J gene TRBJ2-7; D is unresolved. This CDR3 comprises 13 residues. V shed 4 bases and J shed 4 bases, with 11 bases lying between them. Per germline, CDR1 SEHNR and CDR2 FQNEAQ (reference sequence). Written as DNA, the CDR3 is TGTGCCAGCAGCTCACCCGCCCTTTACGAGCAGTACTTC. Translating gives CASSSPALYEQYF.

This clonotype was seen only once. The V and J genes are TRBV5-1 and TRBJ1-2; no definite D call. The germline V gene has CDR1 SGHRS and CDR2 YFSETQ. CDR3 length equals 13 residues. Trimming took off 0 bases at V and 2 bases at J, with 5 bases between the two ends. CDR3 nucleotide sequence: TGCGCCAGCAGCTTGGCCGAGAACTATGGCTACACCTTC. It specifies CASSLAENYGYTF. The whole variable domain, filled in from reference TRBV5-1 and TRBJ1-2, reads KAGVTQTPRYLIKTRGQQVTLSCSPISGHRSVSWYQQTPGQGLQFLFEYFSETQRNKGNFPGRFSGRQFSNSRSEMNVSTLELGDSALYLCASSLAENYGYTFGSGTRLTVV.

This clonotype appeared many times. The chain is built from TRBV12-3 or TRBV12-4 and TRBJ1-5, with D unresolved. Trimming left V 8 bases short and J 0 bases short, with 11 bases between. The CDR3 loop spans 14 amino acids. CDR3 nucleotides: TGTGCCAGCTTGGGAGAACATAGCAATCAGCCCCAGCATTTT. Translated: CASLGEHSNQPQHF.

This clonotype was counted ten times or more. The chain recombines TRBV6-2 or TRBV6-3 with TRBJ1-5; D remains ambiguous. The CDR3 extends over 15 amino acids. From germline, CDR1 is MNHEY and CDR2 SVGEGT. The ends were cut back, 3 bases at V and 0 bases at J, with 9 bases in the middle. CDR3 residues: CASSYFGNSNQPQHF. The CDR3 DNA reads as TGTGCCAGCAGTTATTTCGGCAATAGCAATCAGCCCCAGCATTTT.

This clonotype was recorded many times. This chain links TRBV19 with TRBJ1-5; D might be TRBD1 (5 bases). This CDR3 is built from 15 residues. Deletions cut 1 base from V and 4 bases from J, with 11 bases between. Germline V gene lookup returns CDR1 LNHDA and CDR2 SQIVND (reference sequence). In DNA, the CDR3 is TGTGCCAGTAGTATAGTTCTGGGACCGAATCAGCCCCAGCATTTT. This gives the protein CASSIVLGPNQPQHF.

Ten or more counts support this clonotype. This sequence joins TRBV7-3 and TRBJ2-2, with D perhaps assigned TRBD1 or TRBD2 (5 bases each). V was clipped by 2 bases and J by 4 bases, with 8 bases between them. The CDR3 is made up of 14 amino acids. Germline assignment: CDR1 SGHTA and CDR2 FQGTGA. DNA of the CDR3: TGTGCCAGCAGCTTAGAGGGGCGCACCGGGGAGCTGTTTTTT. This sequence encodes CASSLEGRTGELFF.

In its sample, this clonotype was seen many times. The CDR3 bases are TGTGCCAGCAGTTTAGGATCAGGGCAGAACACTGAAGCTTTCTTT. Amino acids: CASSLGSGQNTEAFF. The V call is TRBV27, the J call TRBJ1-1, with D tentatively TRBD1 (5 bases). The germline gives CDR1 MNHEY, CDR2 SMNVEV (reference sequence). The germline V and J ends were trimmed by 2 bases and 1 base, with 11 bases remaining between them. There are 15 residues in the CDR3.

J is TRBJ2-2 and V is TRBV6-1; no clear D. CDR1 and CDR2 (germline): MNHNS, SASEGT. The CDR3 consists of 14 residues. Trimming left V 8 bases short and J 4 bases short, with 14 bases between. The CDR3 DNA reads TGTGCCAGCGGAAAGCTAGGTTTCACCGGGGAGCTGTTTTTT. Residues: CASGKLGFTGELFF.

The chain recombines TRBV6-5 with TRBJ2-5; 8 nucleotides match TRBD2. Unmatched junction bases numbered 4, after V lost 0 bases and J lost 1 base. This CDR3 region has 16 residues. CDR1 is MNHEY, CDR2 SVGAGI, per germline. The DNA for the CDR3 is TGTGCCAGCAGTTACTCCGGCGGGGGGCTCCAAGAGACCCAGTACTTC. It specifies CASSYSGGGLQETQYF.

Many counts were recorded for this clonotype. The rearrangement links TRBV6-5 to TRBJ2-7; TRBD2 aligns across 9 bases. There are 16 residues in the CDR3. The J segment lost 4 bases and the V segment lost 4 bases, leaving 11 bases of the junction unmatched. The germline gives CDR1 MNHEY, CDR2 SVGAGI. In DNA, the CDR3 is TGTGCCAGCAGTTCCAGTACTAGCGGGTCAGGATACGAGCAGTACTTC. Translation gives CASSSSTSGSGYEQYF.

This clonotype was detected many times. This chain joins TRBV7-2 and TRBJ2-5, with TRBD2 matching 12 bases. The germline V gene encodes CDR1 SGHTA and CDR2 FQGNSA. V lost 5 bases and J lost 5; bases outside the gene matches: 3. The CDR3 contains 14 residues. CDR3 loop: CASSQTSGRETQYF. The CDR3 region has the DNA TGTGCCAGCAGCCAAACTAGCGGGAGGGAGACCCAGTACTTC.